The T cell receptor beta chain described here comes from a study of blood T cells in healthy people across ages. There are 14 residues in the CDR3. V lost 6 bases to trimming and J lost 6 bases; unmatched junction nucleotides: 9. A second PCR of roughly 7 to 11 cycles used a sample-barcoded 5' primer and a J-beta primer mix. Template switching added a 12-random-nucleotide identifier to every cDNA molecule. TCRdb reprocessed the 5' RACE reads with MiXCR, giving one entry per CDR3 protein. The sample shows over 1,200,000 distinct CDR3 sequences, almost 60% of them seen only once. The chain carries TRBV12-3 or TRBV12-4 and TRBJ2-7; 9 bases agree with TRBD1. Material: blood. The receptor's source is a man aged 18-30 years in good health. CDR3: CASRPDRGLVEQYF. As DNA, the CDR3 is TGTGCCAGCAGACCCGACAGGGGGTTGGTCGAGCAGTACTTC.